Included here is one TCR beta chain sequence, with context. Its matching antigen is unknown. The CDR3 sequence is 16 residues long. Unmatched junction bases numbered 2, after V lost 0 bases and J lost 3 bases. The germline gives CDR1 MNHEY, CDR2 SMNVEV (reference sequence). The data derive from a study of lymphopenia after photon versus proton radiotherapy. General study points: Post-nadir diversity loss with photons came from oligoclonal expansion, particularly CD8+ Temra cells. Post-nadir TCR diversity decline inversely tracked overall survival among those who died. Only patients who died were analyzed for survival; proton advantage is unproven. Under photons, naive T cells and diversity fell while effector/memory populations rose.

Some clones are missing from TCRdb's copy, which holds only in-frame ones; the method was immunoSEQ multiplex PCR. The sample yields approximately 62,000 clones, roughly 80% seen once. Source: peripheral blood, taken from a patient treated with proton-based radiotherapy. The V and J genes are TRBV27 and TRBJ2-3; 11 positions agree with TRBD2. The sequence derives from a man in his 60s with pancreatic cancer. The CDR3 DNA follows: TGTGCCAGCAGTTTATCTACTAGCGGGAGTACAGATACGCAGTATTTT. Its translation: CASSLSTSGSTDTQYF.